The 29 T cell receptor beta chains presented below share a single source sample, sequenced in a study of T cells after yellow fever vaccination. TCRdb reprocessed the 5' RACE reads via MiXCR and lists one record per CDR3 protein. Here the sample spans hundreds of thousands of distinct CDR3 sequences, around an eighth being singletons. The material sequenced was PBMCs, taken on the day of the yellow fever booster vaccination. All receptors derive from a man aged 25-45 years who received the YFV17D yellow fever vaccine.

This clonotype was detected once. V usage is TRBV5-6 and J usage is TRBJ1-4; maybe TRBD1 (6 bases). The CDR3 loop spans 14 amino acids. Germline V gene data show CDR1 as SGHDT and CDR2 as YYEEEE. The V end was cut by 1 base, the J end by 7 bases, with 11 bases between. For the CDR3, the DNA is TGTGCCAGCAGCTTGCAGGGGAATCGTGAAAAACTGTTTTTT. Its protein is CASSLQGNREKLFF.

The chain uses TRBV20-1 and TRBJ2-7; perhaps TRBD2 as D (7 bases). The V and J ends lost 6 bases and 4 bases respectively, with 25 bases between them. This CDR3 comprises 16 residues. Looked up from germline, CDR1 is DFQATT and CDR2 is SNEGSKA (reference sequence). As DNA, the CDR3 is TGCAGTGCGAGCAGGGGACTTGGACTAGAAGGGTACGAGCAGTACTTC. Residues: CSASRGLGLEGYEQYF.

This clonotype was picked up a small number of times. V usage is TRBV6-2 or TRBV6-3 and J usage is TRBJ2-1; TRBD2 matches 8 bases. Germline CDR1 MNHEY, CDR2 SVGEGT. Trimming cost V 6 bases and J 1 base; bases outside gene matches: 14. The CDR3 is made up of 18 amino acids. CDR3 residues: CASSVPRASGLSYNEQFF. The CDR3 bases are TGTGCCAGCAGCGTACCAAGGGCTAGCGGGTTGTCCTACAATGAGCAGTTCTTC.

This clonotype was seen more than once but under ten times. This chain joins TRBV10-3 and TRBJ2-2; 8 bases agree with TRBD2. This CDR3 region has 14 residues. The V and J ends lost 11 bases and 5 bases, in that order; junction bases with no gene match: 10. Per germline, CDR1 ENHRY and CDR2 SYGVKD. The CDR3: CASRSGRDTGELFF. CDR3 nucleotide sequence: TGTGCCTCCAGGAGCGGGAGAGATACCGGGGAGCTGTTTTTT.

This chain connects TRBV5-1 to TRBJ2-1; tentative D call: TRBD2 (6 bases). The CDR3 has 14 amino acids. Germline V gene data show CDR1 as SGHRS and CDR2 as YFSETQ. V was cut by 4 bases and J by 10 bases, with 18 bases left in between. Written as DNA, the CDR3 is TGCGCCAGCAGCATAGGGGACTCCCCCTCGGAGCAGTTCTTC. Its translation is CASSIGDSPSEQFF.

The chain joins TRBV23-1 to TRBJ2-3; D unclear. TRBV23-1 carries the ORF label, with uncertain function. This CDR3 region has 21 residues. Trimming removed 6 bases from V and 4 bases from J, with 35 bases in between. The CDR3 sequence is CASSPSSAASFLSYVSDTQYF. The CDR3, as DNA: TGCGCCAGCAGCCCCTCCTCTGCGGCTAGTTTTCTGAGCTATGTTTCAGATACGCAGTATTTT.

A few counts support this clonotype. The chain couples TRBV6-1 to TRBJ2-7, with 7 bases aligning to TRBD1. J lost 2 bases, V lost 5 bases, and 6 bases had no gene match. Germline CDR1 MNHNS, CDR2 SASEGT. The CDR3 length is 14 residues. The CDR3 loop reads CASSKRQGTYEQYF. CDR3 in DNA: TGTGCCAGCAGTAAGCGACAGGGAACCTACGAGCAGTACTTC.

This clonotype has at least ten counts. This chain joins TRBV28 and TRBJ1-1; D gene uncertain. Germline CDR1 is MDHEN and CDR2 is SYDVKM. V was clipped by 5 bases and J by 1 base, with 5 bases between them. This CDR3 is 12 amino acids long. The CDR3 sequence: CASSERNTEAFF. The CDR3 region has the DNA TGTGCCAGCAGTGAGAGGAACACTGAAGCTTTCTTT.

V usage is TRBV6-2 or TRBV6-3 and J usage is TRBJ2-7, with D uncertain. The CDR3 length is 12 residues. With 10 bases removed from V and 1 base from J, the gap between germline ends came to 11 bases. Germline V CDR1 and CDR2: MNHEY, SVGEGT. In nucleotides, the CDR3 is TGTGCCACATCCCCATCGTCCTACGAGCAGTACTTC. It encodes CATSPSSYEQYF.

This chain uses TRBV12-5 with TRBJ2-5, with D perhaps matching TRBD1 (6 bases). Germline assignment: CDR1 LGHNT and CDR2 FRNRAP. The CDR3 length is 17 residues. V gave up 3 bases and J gave up 3 bases, with 20 bases separating them. The CDR3, as DNA: TGTGCTAGTGGTTTCTCAAAAGCAGGGGACACCAAAGAGACCCAGTACTTC. It yields the protein CASGFSKAGDTKETQYF.

The chain has TRBV20-1 and TRBJ2-1; the D is unclear. CDR1 and CDR2 (germline): DFQATT, SNEGSKA (reference sequence). The CDR3 length is 13 residues. Written as DNA, the CDR3 is TGCACTGCCACCGGTGGGGTCTACAATGAGCAGTTCTTC. Its translation: CTATGGVYNEQFF.

Points on this clonotype: The missing conserved phenylalanine or tryptophan at the end of this CDR3 makes a read error likely. The chain combines TRBV29-1 with TRBJ2-7; no definite D call. V was shortened by 0 bases and J by 5 bases, with 11 bases between the two germline ends. Germline values: CDR1 SQVTM, CDR2 ANQGSEA. The CDR3 loop spans 13 amino acids. DNA of the CDR3: TGCAGCGTTGAAGACAAGCCTTCGGACGAGCAGTACTCC. It specifies CSVEDKPSDEQYS.

This clonotype showed up just a few times. The J gene is TRBJ2-5, the V gene TRBV19; 8 nucleotides agree with TRBD2. Germline CDR1 LNHDA, CDR2 SQIVND (reference sequence). The length of the CDR3 is 13 residues. V lost 5 bases, J lost 6 bases, and 5 bases stayed unmatched. The CDR3: CASSEIAGQTQYF. CDR3 coding DNA: TGTGCCAGTAGTGAGATAGCGGGGCAGACCCAGTACTTC.

The V call is TRBV5-1, the J call TRBJ2-3; maybe TRBD2 (6 bases). The CDR3 sequence is 15 residues long. Germline CDR1 SGHRS, CDR2 YFSETQ. V gave up 6 bases and J gave up 7 bases, with 21 bases separating them. Written as DNA, the CDR3 is TGCGCCAGCAAACGACTAGAAGGGTTTGAATATACGCAGTATTTT. Residues: CASKRLEGFEYTQYF.

This chain links TRBV25-1 with TRBJ1-5, with D perhaps matching TRBD1 (6 bases). The CDR3 is made up of 13 amino acids. The V gene's germline CDR1 is MGHDK and CDR2 SYGVNS. Trimming shortened V by 9 bases and J by 6 bases, and 15 bases separated the two germline ends. CDR3 sequence reads: CASCAGAGQPQHF. DNA for the CDR3: TGTGCCAGTTGCGCAGGGGCAGGTCAGCCCCAGCATTTT.

The V and J genes are TRBV11-1 and TRBJ2-1, with TRBD2 as a possible D gene (6 bases). Germline V gene sequence: CDR1 SGHAT, CDR2 FQDESV (reference sequence). Trimming shortened V by 0 bases and J by 9 bases, and 12 bases separated the two germline ends. This CDR3 spans 14 amino acids. In nucleotides, the CDR3 is TGTGCCAGCAGCTTAGCGTACGTCGGGAGTGAGCAGTTCTTC. This gives the protein CASSLAYVGSEQFF.

Only a few counts were recorded for this clonotype. J is TRBJ2-4 and V is TRBV20-1; 8 nucleotides agree with TRBD1. J was trimmed by 5 bases and V by 6 bases; bases with no gene match: 9. Germline V gives CDR1 DFQATT, CDR2 SNEGSKA (reference sequence). The CDR3 covers 14 residues. DNA for the CDR3: TGCAGTGCGACTCCCGGGACAGGAGAAAACATTCAGTACTTC. As protein: CSATPGTGENIQYF.

This rearrangement joins TRBV20-1 to TRBJ1-1, with a possible D match to TRBD1 (6 bases). Trimming shortened V by 2 bases and J by 0 bases, and 10 bases separated the two germline ends. The germline V gene has CDR1 DFQATT and CDR2 SNEGSKA (reference sequence). The CDR3 loop spans 14 amino acids. CDR3 coding DNA: TGCAGTGCTAGACAGGGGCTAATGAACACTGAAGCTTTCTTT. As protein: CSARQGLMNTEAFF.

This chain links TRBV6-5 with TRBJ1-4; TRBD1 aligns across 9 bases. V shed 2 bases, J shed 4 bases, and the junction held 14 bases outside the gene matches. The CDR3 has 19 residues. Per the germline V gene, CDR1 is MNHEY and CDR2 is SVGAGI. CDR3 nucleotide sequence: TGTGCCAGCAGTTACCGTCCACCATTAACGGGACAGGGTAATGAAAAACTGTTTTTT. Amino acids: CASSYRPPLTGQGNEKLFF.

This chain links TRBV20-1 with TRBJ2-1; 8 bases fit TRBD2. CDR3 length: 16 residues. The ends lost 1 base at V and 0 bases at J; junction bases unmatched: 5. Looked up from germline, CDR1 is DFQATT and CDR2 is SNEGSKA (reference sequence). CDR3 region: CSARGRLATSYNEQFF. The CDR3 bases are TGCAGTGCTAGAGGGAGACTAGCGACCTCCTACAATGAGCAGTTCTTC.

This clonotype was seen more than once but under ten times. This chain links TRBV28 with TRBJ2-3, with a possible D match to TRBD1 (6 bases). CDR3 length equals 12 residues. Germline assignment: CDR1 MDHEN and CDR2 SYDVKM. The V and J ends lost 2 bases and 11 bases respectively, with 11 bases between them. Here the CDR3 reads CASSLGTTRQYF. The CDR3 DNA reads as TGTGCCAGCAGTTTAGGGACAACCCGGCAGTATTTT.

The chain links TRBV3-1 to TRBJ1-2, with D possibly TRBD1 on 6 matching bases. In germline, CDR1 is LGHDT, CDR2 YNNKEL (reference sequence). V gave up 5 bases and J gave up 0 bases, with 13 bases separating them. This CDR3 region has 15 residues. For the CDR3, the DNA is TGTGCCAGCAGCTTCGCCCGGACAGCTAACTATGGCTACACCTTC. The encoded protein is CASSFARTANYGYTF.

The chain has TRBV10-3 and TRBJ2-5; D possibly corresponds to TRBD1 (6 bases). Germline V gives CDR1 ENHRY, CDR2 SYGVKD. The CDR3 is 14 amino acids. Trimming removed 8 bases from V and 5 bases from J, with 18 bases in between. Written as DNA, the CDR3 is TGTGCCATCGCTGAAACAGGGCATCATGAGACCCAGTACTTC. Its protein is CAIAETGHHETQYF.

This clonotype was detected a few times. This sequence joins TRBV15 and TRBJ2-7; TRBD2 matches at 8 bases. Germline CDR1 and CDR2: LNHNV and YYDKDF (reference sequence). Trimming removed 3 bases from V and 7 bases from J; junction bases left unmatched: 17. This CDR3 is 17 amino acids long. The CDR3 sequence: CATSSTGTGTRPREQYF. The CDR3 nucleotides read TGTGCCACCAGCAGTACCGGTACCGGGACTAGGCCTCGGGAGCAGTACTTC. The whole variable domain, filled in from reference TRBV15 and TRBJ2-7, reads DAMVIQNPRYQVTQFGKPVTLSCSQTLNHNVMYWYQQKSSQAPKLLFHYYDKDFNNEADTPDNFQSRRPNTSFCFLDIRSPGLGDTAMYLCATSSTGTGTRPREQYFGPGTRLTVT.

This clonotype was seen a handful of times. The genes are TRBV7-2 and TRBJ2-5; maybe TRBD2 (5 bases). This CDR3 comprises 14 residues. Germline loops: CDR1 SGHTA, CDR2 FQGNSA. V was pared by 5 bases and J by 5 bases, with 15 bases between. The chain's CDR3 is CASSQTRGYETQYF. The CDR3 nucleotides read TGTGCCAGCAGCCAAACCCGGGGTTACGAGACCCAGTACTTC.

This chain links TRBV28 with TRBJ2-2; D may be TRBD2 (5 bases). Germline V gene lookup returns CDR1 MDHEN and CDR2 SYDVKM. Trimming shortened V by 6 bases and J by 2 bases, and 10 bases separated the two germline ends. CDR3 length: 14 amino acids. The CDR3 loop is CASSSPGNTGELFF. The CDR3 DNA reads as TGTGCCAGCAGCTCCCCGGGAAACACCGGGGAGCTGTTTTTT.

The table lists this clonotype with a few counts. This chain connects TRBV5-1 to TRBJ2-3; a weak D match, TRBD2 (5 bases). The CDR3 spans 12 residues. Trimming took 3 bases from V and 7 from J, leaving 9 bases between them. The germline CDR1 and CDR2 sequences are SGHRS and YFSETQ. CDR3 in amino acids: CASSSRGHTQYF. CDR3 nucleotide sequence: TGCGCCAGCAGCTCCCGGGGTCATACGCAGTATTTT.

This clonotype was counted at least ten times. The chain is built from TRBV27 and TRBJ2-1, with a tentative D call TRBD1 (6 bases). The germline V gene encodes CDR1 MNHEY and CDR2 SMNVEV (reference sequence). V lost 3 bases to trimming and J lost 5 bases, with 8 bases between them. CDR3 size: 13 residues. The CDR3 loop is CASSLDRDNEQFF. The CDR3 region has the DNA TGTGCCAGCAGTTTGGACAGAGACAATGAGCAGTTCTTC.

The chain uses TRBV3-1 and TRBJ1-1, with D possibly matching TRBD1 (6 bases). The CDR3 has 12 amino acids. The V end lost 7 bases, the J end lost 7 bases, and 13 bases lay between the germline ends. The germline gives CDR1 LGHDT, CDR2 YNNKEL (reference sequence). CDR3 DNA: TGTGCCAGCACTCAGGGGACGAGTGAAGCTTTCTTT. It specifies CASTQGTSEAFF.